This T cell receptor (beta chain) appears in the sequencing data of a study of metastatic and nonmetastatic thyroid tumors. This clone was observed a few times. Prior to thyroid surgery, none of the patients had received any treatment. TCRdb re-clonotyped the PCR reads via MiXCR. The repertoire consists of about 24,000 clones, with around 21% occurring once and the leading ten covering approximately 13%. V lost 4 bases to trimming and J lost 5 bases, with 19 bases between them. The CDR3 length is 15 residues. Germline V lookup: CDR1 SGHRS, CDR2 YFSETQ. This receptor was obtained from a male donor with papillary thyroid cancer or a benign thyroid nodule (not recorded which). Some clones in this sample may be carry-over from other donors' samples. Sequenced sample: blood. The chain has TRBV5-1 and TRBJ2-7; TRBD2 is a possible D gene (7 bases). The CDR3 is CASSSGGAGDDEQYF. DNA of the CDR3: TGCGCCAGCAGCAGTGGGGGGGCAGGGGACGACGAGCAGTACTTC.